Presented here are 9 T cell receptor beta chains from one specimen sequenced in a study of T-cell reconstitution after alpha-beta-depleted transplantation in children. Molecular barcoding with unique molecular identifiers was used for the TCRbeta library. TCRdb itself ran the PCR reads through MiXCR, one entry per CDR3 protein. The sample contains over 200,000 distinct CDR3 sequences, 8% to 10% of which appear only once. The material sequenced was PBMCs from the stem cell graft donor, taken from the stem cell graft. The source of these receptors is a human donor who donated a stem cell graft to a child with acute lymphoblastic leukemia.

A few counts support this clonotype. The gene calls are TRBV12-3 or TRBV12-4 and TRBJ1-2, with D uncertain. V was shortened by 5 bases and J by 4 bases, with 14 bases between the two germline ends. The CDR3 consists of 14 residues. For the CDR3, the DNA is TGTGCCAGCAGTCCCTGGTCAACCACCTATGGCTACACCTTC. Its translation is CASSPWSTTYGYTF.

This clonotype was observed many times. The chain recombines TRBV5-1 with TRBJ1-4, with D possibly being TRBD1 (6 bases). V lost 3 bases and J 8 bases, leaving 14 bases between the germline ends. Germline values: CDR1 SGHRS, CDR2 YFSETQ. This CDR3 is built from 14 residues. The CDR3 spells CASSWDTRGEKLFF. CDR3 nucleotide sequence: TGCGCCAGCAGCTGGGACACCAGAGGAGAAAAACTGTTTTTT.

The table lists this clonotype with a few counts. V and J are TRBV12-3 or TRBV12-4 and TRBJ1-5, with 10 bases fitting TRBD1. The CDR3 loop spans 15 amino acids. Trimming cost V 5 bases and J 5 bases; bases outside gene matches: 6. CDR3 DNA: TGTGCCAGCAGTATACGACAGGGGGCTCATCAGCCCCAGCATTTT. Translated: CASSIRQGAHQPQHF.

The rearrangement links TRBV27 to TRBJ1-1; 9 nucleotides agree with TRBD1. The germline V gene encodes CDR1 MNHEY and CDR2 SMNVEV (reference sequence). The trim removed 10 bases at V and 5 bases at J, leaving 11 bases unmatched. The CDR3 has 14 residues. The CDR3 DNA follows: TGTGCCACCGAAACAGGGGGCACAGGGACTGAAGCTTTCTTT. It translates to CATETGGTGTEAFF.

The chain carries TRBV7-9 and TRBJ1-1, with 10 positions matching TRBD1. Germline V lookup: CDR1 SEHNR, CDR2 FQNEAQ (reference sequence). V was pared by 5 bases and J by 1 base, with 1 base of the junction left unmatched. CDR3 length: 14 residues. Written as DNA, the CDR3 is TGTGCCAGCAGCCGACAGGGGGCGAACACTGAAGCTTTCTTT. Translated: CASSRQGANTEAFF.

In this sample, this clonotype turned up a few times. The chain recombines TRBV5-5 with TRBJ2-1; possibly TRBD1 for D (6 bases). With 5 bases removed from V and 5 bases from J, the gap between germline ends came to 11 bases. From germline, CDR1 is SGHKS and CDR2 YYEKEE (reference sequence). CDR3 length equals 13 residues. CDR3 coding DNA: TGTGCCAGCAGGGCCTGGGGGCACAATGAGCAGTTCTTC. It translates to CASRAWGHNEQFF. Supplemented by reference TRBV5-5 and TRBJ2-1, the full variable domain reads DAGVTQSPTHLIKTRGQQVTLRCSPISGHKSVSWYQQVLGQGPQFIFQYYEKEERGRGNFPDRFSARQFPNYSSELNVNALLLGDSALYLCASRAWGHNEQFFGPGTRLTVL.

This chain joins TRBV27 and TRBJ2-1, with D perhaps matching TRBD2 (6 bases). The germline V gene encodes CDR1 MNHEY and CDR2 SMNVEV (reference sequence). The CDR3 totals 15 residues. The V and J ends lost 1 base and 0 bases respectively, with 7 bases between them. In DNA form, the CDR3 reads TGTGCCAGCAGTTTATTCGGGAGCTCCTACAATGAGCAGTTCTTC. This sequence encodes CASSLFGSSYNEQFF.

The V and J genes are TRBV10-3 and TRBJ2-6, with 11 positions matching TRBD1. Unmatched junction bases numbered 3, after V lost 4 bases and J lost 1 base. Germline assignment: CDR1 ENHRY and CDR2 SYGVKD. The CDR3 loop spans 17 amino acids. CDR3 in amino acids: CAISVWDRGSGANVLTF. DNA for the CDR3: TGTGCCATCAGTGTGTGGGACAGGGGGTCTGGGGCCAACGTCCTGACTTTC.

Only a few counts were recorded for this clonotype. The chain links TRBV4-1 to TRBJ1-1; D is perhaps TRBD1 (5 bases). Germline V gives CDR1 MGHRA, CDR2 YSYEKL. This CDR3 has 13 residues. The V and J ends lost 1 base and 7 bases respectively, with 10 bases between them. CDR3 coding DNA: TGCGCCAGCAGCCAAGGAAGTACAGGTGAAGCTTTCTTT. It specifies CASSQGSTGEAFF.